The 29 T cell receptor beta chains reported below all come from one sample, sequenced in a study of identical twins. TCRdb passed the 5' RACE reads through MiXCR, listing each CDR3 protein once. Of about 190,000 distinct CDR3 sequences in the sample, 15% to 20% are singletons; the top ten hold 35% to 45%. These data also featured in a second study, about T cells expressing NK-cell markers.

The sample consisted of CD8+ T cells sorted from blood. Receptor source: a woman aged 18 to 35 in good health.

This clonotype was detected only a few times. The chain recombines TRBV2 with TRBJ2-5; TRBD2 agrees at 11 bases. Trimming removed 6 bases from V and 5 bases from J; junction bases left unmatched: 5. The CDR3 runs 14 residues. Germline assignment: CDR1 SNHLY and CDR2 FYNNEI. CDR3 DNA sequence: TGTGCCAGCAGCCCACTAGCGGGGGTGGAGACCCAGTACTTC. As protein: CASSPLAGVETQYF.

V usage is TRBV9 and J usage is TRBJ1-6; unclear D gene. Germline CDR1 and CDR2: SGDLS and YYNGEE. Trimming removed 2 bases at V and 11 bases at J, with 11 bases between. This CDR3 contains 13 residues. CDR3 nucleotide sequence: TGTGCCAGCAGCGTGAGGGCGAGAACACCCCTCCACTTT. This codes for CASSVRARTPLHF.

This chain joins TRBV5-6 and TRBJ2-7, with 7 positions matching TRBD1. V lost 2 bases and J lost 6; bases outside the gene matches: 5. Germline V gene sequence: CDR1 SGHDT, CDR2 YYEEEE. The CDR3 runs 13 residues. DNA for the CDR3: TGTGCCAGCAGCTTCGGACAGGCGACCGAGCAGTACTTC. Its protein is CASSFGQATEQYF.

The V call is TRBV6-5, the J call TRBJ2-1; D uncertain. CDR1 MNHEY and CDR2 SVGAGI come from the germline V gene. The length of the CDR3 is 16 residues. V was cut by 0 bases and J by 0 bases, with 9 bases left in between. CDR3 sequence: CASSYSIQSSYNEQFF. The CDR3 coding sequence is TGTGCCAGCAGTTACTCGATACAGAGCTCCTACAATGAGCAGTTCTTC.

The table lists this clonotype with a few counts. The chain recombines TRBV27 with TRBJ2-7; 9 nucleotides line up with TRBD1. The CDR3 is 14 amino acids. The germline V gene has CDR1 MNHEY and CDR2 SMNVEV (reference sequence). Trimming took 6 bases from V and 1 from J; bases not matched to a gene: 4. The CDR3 spells CASRLTGGSYEQYF. Here the CDR3 DNA reads TGTGCCAGCAGACTGACAGGGGGGTCCTACGAGCAGTACTTC.

This clonotype came up a few times. The gene calls are TRBV2 and TRBJ1-1; 7 positions agree with TRBD1. The V and J ends lost 8 bases and 3 bases, in that order; junction bases with no gene match: 3. The length of the CDR3 is 12 residues. Germline V gives CDR1 SNHLY, CDR2 FYNNEI. The chain's CDR3 is CASWTGHTEAFF. The CDR3 DNA reads as TGTGCCAGCTGGACAGGACACACTGAAGCTTTCTTT.

This clonotype was observed at least ten times. V gene TRBV29-1 combines with J gene TRBJ1-1, with D unresolved. Germline V gene data show CDR1 as SQVTM and CDR2 as ANQGSEA. CDR3 length: 12 amino acids. V dropped 4 bases and J dropped 0 bases, with 6 bases sitting between them. The CDR3: CSVVDLNTEAFF. Written as DNA, the CDR3 is TGCAGCGTTGTAGACCTGAACACTGAAGCTTTCTTT.

This clonotype occurred a few times. The chain joins TRBV6-1 to TRBJ1-1; D is unclear. Trimming took off 6 bases at V and 8 bases at J, with 7 bases between the two ends. The CDR3 is made up of 10 amino acids. Per the germline V gene, CDR1 is MNHNS and CDR2 is SASEGT. DNA of the CDR3: TGTGCCAGCAGGGGATACGAAGCTTTCTTT. Encoded protein: CASRGYEAFF.

The chain combines TRBV6-2 or TRBV6-3 with TRBJ2-7; D gene ambiguous. Trimming pared 7 bases from V and 2 bases from J, leaving 21 bases between. The V gene's germline CDR1 is MNHEY and CDR2 SVGEGT. The CDR3 spans 16 residues. Here the CDR3 DNA reads TGTGCCAGCACTTTCGGACCGAAAGCCTACGCCTACGAGCAGTACTTC. Its protein is CASTFGPKAYAYEQYF.

This clonotype was detected only a few times. The V call is TRBV15, the J call TRBJ1-1, with D unresolved. V lost 7 bases, J lost 0 bases, and 9 bases lay in between. The CDR3 totals 13 residues. The germline V gene encodes CDR1 LNHNV and CDR2 YYDKDF (reference sequence). The chain's CDR3 is CATNKVLNTEAFF. CDR3 bases: TGTGCCACCAATAAAGTACTGAACACTGAAGCTTTCTTT.

This clonotype appeared a few times. The V call is TRBV12-3 or TRBV12-4, the J call TRBJ2-7; TRBD2 matches at 13 bases. The J segment lost 3 bases and the V segment lost 1 base, leaving 0 bases of the junction unmatched. This CDR3 comprises 15 residues. Written as DNA, the CDR3 is TGTGCCAGCAGTTTAGGACTAGCGGGGGGCTACGAGCAGTACTTC. Amino acid sequence: CASSLGLAGGYEQYF.

This sequence joins TRBV7-7 and TRBJ2-2; D not resolved. V gave up 2 bases and J gave up 6 bases, with 7 bases separating them. CDR1 is SSHAT and CDR2 is FNYEAQ in the germline V gene (reference sequence). The CDR3 is 13 residues long. In DNA, the CDR3 is TGTGCCAGCAGCTTAACTTTCGCCGGGGAGCTGTTTTTT. Translation gives CASSLTFAGELFF.

The rearrangement joins TRBV5-1 to TRBJ2-2; no definite D call. Germline CDR1 reads SGHRS; CDR2 reads YFSETQ. The CDR3 spans 12 residues. V lost 0 bases and J 6 bases, leaving 3 bases between the germline ends. Written as DNA, the CDR3 is TGCGCCAGCAGCTTGGAAGCCGGGGAGCTGTTTTTT. As protein: CASSLEAGELFF.

This clonotype was picked up a small number of times. This chain links TRBV3-1 with TRBJ2-7, with 7 bases lining up with TRBD1. From germline, CDR1 is LGHDT and CDR2 YNNKEL (reference sequence). V lost 0 bases, J lost 4 bases, and 6 bases stayed unmatched. This CDR3 spans 15 amino acids. The CDR3 here is CASSQDVQGEYEQYF. CDR3 nucleotides: TGTGCCAGCAGCCAAGATGTGCAGGGGGAGTACGAGCAGTACTTC.

This clonotype was detected a few times. The gene calls are TRBV14 and TRBJ2-6; D is ambiguous. This CDR3 has 19 amino acids. Between the trimmed V and J ends, which lost 0 bases and 0 bases, there was a span of 15 bases. In germline, CDR1 is SGHDN, CDR2 FVKESK. This CDR3 reads CASSQEPDPHPSGANVLTF. The CDR3 region has the DNA TGTGCCAGCAGCCAAGAACCCGACCCCCACCCCTCTGGGGCCAACGTCCTGACTTTC.

This clonotype was picked up many times. The chain uses TRBV4-3 and TRBJ2-2; 8 nucleotides align to TRBD2. The germline V gene encodes CDR1 LGHNA and CDR2 YSLEER. Unmatched junction bases numbered 9, after V lost 0 bases and J lost 3 bases. This CDR3 region has 18 residues. The CDR3 DNA sequence: TGCGCCAGCAGCCAAGAACGGACGACGGGAGGGGACACCGGGGAGCTGTTTTTT. As protein: CASSQERTTGGDTGELFF.

This clonotype was found many times. The gene calls are TRBV21-1 and TRBJ2-6; the DNA was not used to check the table's D call, TRBD1. TRBV21-1 is marked as a pseudogene. The CDR3 has 18 residues. CDR3 sequence (DNA): TGTGCCAGCAGCAAAATAGCAGGGGTCCCCTCTGGGGCCAACGTCCTGACTTTC. This gives the protein CASSKIAGVPSGANVLTF.

This clonotype was seen a few times. The chain couples TRBV5-1 to TRBJ1-1, with TRBD1 identical over 8 bases. There are 13 residues in the CDR3. CDR1 and CDR2 (germline): SGHRS, YFSETQ. The ends lost 7 bases at V and 3 bases at J; junction bases unmatched: 5. DNA of the CDR3: TGCGCCAGCTCACCAGGGGGCTACACTGAAGCTTTCTTT. Translated: CASSPGGYTEAFF.

CDR3 nucleotides: TGTGCCAGCAGCCAAGATTGGGGGGCGGGTGGCTACACCTTC. Protein: CASSQDWGAGGYTF. The chain recombines TRBV3-1 with TRBJ1-2; maybe TRBD1 (6 bases). This CDR3 is built from 14 residues. Germline-derived CDR1 and CDR2 are LGHDT and YNNKEL (reference sequence). The ends were cut back, 0 bases at V and 7 bases at J, with 12 bases in the middle. The full variable domain, completed using reference TRBV3-1 and TRBJ1-2, is DTAVSQTPKYLVTQMGNDKSIKCEQNLGHDTMYWYKQDSKKFLKIMFSYNNKELIINETVPNRFSPKSPDKAHLNLHINSLELGDSAVYFCASSQDWGAGGYTFGSGTRLTVV.

The J gene is TRBJ1-1, the V gene TRBV27, with TRBD1 matching over 9 bases. The CDR3 is 16 amino acids. Germline V gives CDR1 MNHEY, CDR2 SMNVEV (reference sequence). V was clipped by 6 bases and J by 4 bases; unmatched bases: 12. The CDR3 DNA reads TGTGCCAGCAGCATCCGGGACAGGGTGAGTGTCACTGAAGCTTTCTTT. This sequence encodes CASSIRDRVSVTEAFF.

The chain combines TRBV20-1 with TRBJ2-7; 14 bases match TRBD2. The CDR3 covers 18 residues. Per the germline V gene, CDR1 is DFQATT and CDR2 is SNEGSKA (reference sequence). With V trimmed by 3 bases and J by 2 bases, 12 bases remained unmatched. The CDR3: CSASIMSGLAGAAYEQYF. The CDR3 nucleotides are TGCAGTGCTAGTATTATGTCGGGACTAGCGGGGGCCGCCTACGAGCAGTACTTC.

The CDR3, as DNA: TGTGCCAGCACTCTAGCGGGAGCCCCCGGGGAGCTGTTTTTT. It codes for CASTLAGAPGELFF. The rearrangement uses TRBV2 and TRBJ2-2; 10 nucleotides align to TRBD2. The CDR3 contains 14 residues. Trimming cost V 7 bases and J 6 bases; bases outside gene matches: 5. CDR1 SNHLY and CDR2 FYNNEI come from the germline V gene.

The CDR3 DNA follows: TGTGCCAGCAGTCCCCTGGGAGGTACAAGCTCCTACGAGCAGTACTTC. Encoded protein: CASSPLGGTSSYEQYF. The rearrangement uses TRBV27 and TRBJ2-7; D is possibly TRBD2 (6 bases). The V end lost 5 bases, the J end lost 0 bases, and 17 bases lay between the germline ends. The CDR3 spans 16 residues. The germline V gene has CDR1 MNHEY and CDR2 SMNVEV (reference sequence).

The V and J genes are TRBV7-2 and TRBJ2-3; D is perhaps TRBD2 (7 bases). CDR3 length: 15 residues. Germline V gene sequence: CDR1 SGHTA, CDR2 FQGNSA. Trimming left V 4 bases short and J 5 bases short, with 16 bases between. The CDR3 region has the DNA TGTGCCAGCAGCTCACCTGAGGGGGGGCGAGATACGCAGTATTTT. Protein product: CASSSPEGGRDTQYF.

This clonotype was detected a few times. The chain combines TRBV23-1 with TRBJ2-1, with 10 bases identical to TRBD1. TRBV23-1 is given ORF status, its function remaining uncertain. CDR3 size: 15 residues. The V segment lost 3 bases and the J segment 8 bases; nucleotides outside the gene matches: 7. The CDR3 sequence: CASSHSGTGDDEQFF. In DNA form, the CDR3 reads TGCGCCAGCAGTCATTCCGGGACAGGGGACGATGAGCAGTTCTTC.

This rearrangement joins TRBV5-5 to TRBJ2-7, with D tentatively TRBD2 (5 bases). Germline CDR1 and CDR2: SGHKS and YYEKEE (reference sequence). V lost 4 bases and J 2 bases, leaving 13 bases between the germline ends. The CDR3 contains 14 residues. The CDR3 nucleotides are TGTGCCAGCAGCATCGAGCGGAGAACCTACGAGCAGTACTTC. Encoded protein: CASSIERRTYEQYF. Based on the CDR3 plus reference TRBV5-5 and TRBJ2-7, the full variable domain is DAGVTQSPTHLIKTRGQQVTLRCSPISGHKSVSWYQQVLGQGPQFIFQYYEKEERGRGNFPDRFSARQFPNYSSELNVNALLLGDSALYLCASSIERRTYEQYFGPGTRLTVT.

This clonotype has just a few counts. The chain joins TRBV27 to TRBJ2-7; D may be TRBD1 (6 bases). Between the trimmed V and J ends, which lost 5 bases and 4 bases, there was a span of 12 bases. CDR1 MNHEY and CDR2 SMNVEV come from the germline V gene (reference sequence). The CDR3 runs to 13 residues. CDR3: CASSVKGEYEQYF. Written as DNA, the CDR3 is TGTGCCAGCAGTGTAAAGGGGGAATACGAGCAGTACTTC.

V and J are TRBV4-3 and TRBJ1-1; no clear D. V was trimmed by 3 bases and J by 6 bases, leaving 14 bases between them. The CDR3 covers 14 residues. Per germline, CDR1 LGHNA and CDR2 YSLEER. The CDR3 region is CASSHTRLRSEAFF. The CDR3, as DNA: TGCGCCAGCAGCCACACAAGGTTGAGATCTGAAGCTTTCTTT.

V gene TRBV4-1 combines with J gene TRBJ1-1; tentative D call: TRBD1 (5 bases). Germline CDR1 reads MGHRA; CDR2 reads YSYEKL. The CDR3 has 17 amino acids. V was shortened by 0 bases and J by 0 bases, with 14 bases between the two germline ends. The CDR3 DNA sequence: TGCGCCAGCAGCCAAGATCCCCGGGGACCCATGAACACTGAAGCTTTCTTT. Residues: CASSQDPRGPMNTEAFF.